The 14 T cell receptor beta chains below come from one sample, sequenced in a study of Ad26.COV2.S vaccination and SARS-CoV-2 variants. Described treatment: roughly 19 received Ad26.COV2.S at low or high dose, single or two shots; about 5 received placebo; per-sample allocation not given. Samples were taken on day 63 after the first vaccine or placebo injection. Sequencing used immunoSEQ multiplex PCR; TCRdb keeps in-frame clones, though not all of them. Here the sample spans more than 300,000 clones, around 84% being singletons. The sample here was peripheral blood, taken in a trial of Ad26.COV2.S vaccine versus placebo. The receptor set was obtained from a person between 18 and 65 years old who received the Ad26.COV2.S COVID-19 vaccine or a placebo.

The V and J genes are TRBV6-4 and TRBJ2-6; D might be TRBD1 (5 bases). The CDR3 length is 14 residues. Trimming took off 3 bases at V and 2 bases at J, with 5 bases between the two ends. Germline CDR1 MRHNA, CDR2 SNTAGT. The CDR3 DNA reads as TGTGCCAGCAGTGAAGGGGCTGGGGCCAACGTCCTGACTTTC. It codes for CASSEGAGANVLTF.

This chain joins TRBV7-9 and TRBJ1-4; D remains unclear. This CDR3 has 16 amino acids. Germline CDR1 reads SEHNR; CDR2 reads FQNEAQ (reference sequence). Between the trimmed V and J ends, which lost 1 base and 6 bases, there was a span of 15 bases. The chain's CDR3 is CASSLVNSPVYEKLFF. The DNA of the CDR3 is TGTGCCAGCAGCTTAGTGAACAGCCCAGTGTATGAAAAACTGTTTTTT.

V and J are TRBV18 and TRBJ1-5, with D uncertain. The germline V gene encodes CDR1 KGHSH and CDR2 LQKENI. V lost 5 bases, J lost 1 base, and 9 bases lay in between. The CDR3 loop spans 14 amino acids. The CDR3 DNA sequence: TGTGCCAGCTCAACAGAGTCGAGCAATCAGCCCCAGCATTTT. Translated, it gives CASSTESSNQPQHF.

The rearrangement joins TRBV7-2 to TRBJ2-2; no definite D call. Trimming removed 4 bases at V and 5 bases at J, with 17 bases between. This CDR3 spans 16 amino acids. The germline gives CDR1 SGHTA, CDR2 FQGNSA. CDR3 region: CASSSPRAVGTGELFF. The CDR3 bases are TGTGCCAGCAGCTCCCCAAGGGCGGTCGGAACCGGGGAGCTGTTTTTT.

This clone turned up a few times. The chain recombines TRBV2 with TRBJ1-1, with a weak D call TRBD1 (5 bases). Per germline, CDR1 SNHLY and CDR2 FYNNEI. This CDR3 is 15 amino acids long. The germline V and J ends were trimmed by 2 bases and 1 base, with 11 bases remaining between them. CDR3 bases: TGTGCCAGCAGTGAACGAAGGGGCACGAACACTGAAGCTTTCTTT. Translated, it gives CASSERRGTNTEAFF. The full variable domain, in which reference TRBV2 and TRBJ1-1 provide the parts outside the CDR3, is EPEVTQTPSHQVTQMGQEVILRCVPISNHLYFYWYRQILGQKVEFLVSFYNNEISEKSEIFDDQFSVERPDGSNFTLKIRSTKLEDSAMYFCASSERRGTNTEAFFGQGTRLTVV.

V is TRBV9 and J is TRBJ1-5; D is possibly TRBD1 (5 bases). The CDR3 is 14 amino acids. Germline lookup yields CDR1 SGDLS and CDR2 YYNGEE. With 0 bases removed from V and 6 bases from J, the gap between germline ends came to 10 bases. The CDR3 nucleotides are TGTGCCAGCAGCGTAGGGGGGGACGGTCAGCCCCAGCATTTT. As protein: CASSVGGDGQPQHF.

The CDR3 reads CASRIKADKNYEQYF. CDR3 DNA: TGTGCCAGTAGGATAAAAGCGGACAAGAACTACGAGCAGTACTTC. V gene TRBV19 combines with J gene TRBJ2-7, with D possibly being TRBD1 or TRBD2 (5 bases each). The CDR3 is 15 amino acids. Germline loops: CDR1 LNHDA, CDR2 SQIVND (reference sequence). The V gene lost 6 bases and the J gene lost 3 bases, with 18 bases spanning the gap.

V and J are TRBV5-1 and TRBJ1-5, with TRBD1 identical over 8 bases. Germline V gives CDR1 SGHRS, CDR2 YFSETQ. The length of the CDR3 is 14 residues. V dropped 0 bases and J dropped 7; count of bases not matched to a gene: 3. The CDR3 bases are TGCGCCAGCAGCTTGGATTCAGGGGGCCAGCCCCAGCATTTT. Translation: CASSLDSGGQPQHF.

The chain combines TRBV5-1 with TRBJ2-1; TRBD1 might be the D (6 bases). The germline CDR1 and CDR2 sequences are SGHRS and YFSETQ. Trimming removed 7 bases from V and 3 bases from J, with 14 bases in between. This CDR3 comprises 14 residues. This CDR3 reads CASAGTGSYNEQFF. CDR3 DNA sequence: TGCGCCAGCGCCGGAACAGGGAGCTACAATGAGCAGTTCTTC.

A single count supports this clone. The chain employs TRBV2 and TRBJ2-6; D gene ambiguous. CDR1 SNHLY and CDR2 FYNNEI come from the germline V gene. The V gene lost 2 bases and the J gene lost 3 bases, with 5 bases spanning the gap. The CDR3 totals 14 residues. In DNA, the CDR3 is TGTGCCAGCAGTGAATCGGATGGGGCCAACGTCCTGACTTTC. Protein product: CASSESDGANVLTF.

CDR3 coding DNA: TGTGCCAGCAGCTTGGGGGGAATGGGCAATGAGCAGTTCTTC. Protein sequence: CASSLGGMGNEQFF. The rearrangement joins TRBV5-4 to TRBJ2-1, with no clear D. The V end lost 0 bases, the J end lost 6 bases, and 10 bases lay between the germline ends. Germline assignment: CDR1 SGHNT and CDR2 YYREEE (reference sequence). This CDR3 is 14 amino acids long.

This clone was detected once. The chain uses TRBV6-5 and TRBJ1-6; TRBD1 matches 7 bases. The V and J ends lost 4 bases and 7 bases, in that order; junction bases with no gene match: 1. The CDR3 has 13 residues. Looked up from germline, CDR1 is MNHEY and CDR2 is SVGAGI. The CDR3 spells CASSWDRNSPLHF. In nucleotides, the CDR3 is TGTGCCAGCAGTTGGGACAGAAATTCACCCCTCCACTTT.

The V gene is TRBV6-6, the J gene TRBJ2-1; 7 bases line up with TRBD1. This CDR3 is 13 amino acids long. V shed 5 bases and J 7 bases; nucleotides not matched to a gene: 5. Germline CDR1 is MNHNY and CDR2 is SVGAGI (reference sequence). DNA of the CDR3: TGTGCCAGCAGTCTCCCGGGACAGAATGAGCAGTTCTTC. This translates into CASSLPGQNEQFF.

This chain joins TRBV5-1 and TRBJ1-1; D unclear. V was cut by 4 bases and J by 1 base, with 14 bases left in between. The CDR3 length is 15 residues. Germline V gene data show CDR1 as SGHRS and CDR2 as YFSETQ. The CDR3: CASSTNPQKNTEAFF. CDR3 nucleotides: TGCGCCAGCAGCACCAACCCCCAAAAGAACACTGAAGCTTTCTTT.